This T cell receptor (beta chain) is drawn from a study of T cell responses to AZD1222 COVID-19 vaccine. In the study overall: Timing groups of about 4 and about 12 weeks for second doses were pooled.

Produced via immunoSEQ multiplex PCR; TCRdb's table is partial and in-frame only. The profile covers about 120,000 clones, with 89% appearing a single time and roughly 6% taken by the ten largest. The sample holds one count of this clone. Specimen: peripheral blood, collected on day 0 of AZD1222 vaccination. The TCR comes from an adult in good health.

The CDR3 loop is CASSEGGTSGAFRNEQFF. The CDR3 region has the DNA TGTGCCAGCAGTGAGGGTGGGACTAGCGGGGCGTTTAGGAATGAGCAGTTCTTC. The chain combines TRBV25-1 with TRBJ2-1; 13 bases are shared with TRBD2. The CDR3 length is 18 residues. Germline CDR1 is MGHDK and CDR2 is SYGVNS. Losses at the gene ends were 3 bases for V and 7 bases for J; bases not matched to a gene: 12.